This is a list of T cell receptor beta chains from one sample in a study of cytomegalovirus exposure and HLA in healthy donors. Method: immunoSEQ multiplex PCR; TCRdb's copy keeps in-frame clones and lacks some. The table has about 130,000 clones, about 85% seen once; the top ten hold around 1.7%. The sequenced sample was PBMCs. Receptors originate from a boy younger than 18 in good health and CMV-seronegative. CDR3s include the opening cysteine and the closing phenylalanine or tryptophan. Fields, in order: clone size, J gene, V gene, D gene, CDR3 protein, CDR3 DNA. D genes are given only for firm matches. Clone size is stated in some rows and not others, as once, few, many or a class when expanded.

once TRBJ1-5 TRBV11-2 TRBD1 CASSLDLRDRGLWSNQPQHF TGTGCCAGCAGCTTAGATCTAAGGGACAGGGGGCTTTGGAGCAATCAGCCCCAGCATTTT
NA TRBJ2-1 TRBV5-1 NA CASSLEQAHNEQFF TGCGCCAGCAGCTTGGAACAGGCCCACAATGAGCAGTTCTTC
NA TRBJ1-3 TRBV28 TRBD1 CASRLQGAVVRNTIYF TGTGCCAGCAGGTTACAGGGGGCGGTCGTTAGAAACACCATATATTTT
NA TRBJ2-1 TRBV27 TRBD1 CASSSDRVHMDEQFF TGTGCCAGCAGTAGCGACAGGGTTCATATGGATGAGCAGTTCTTC
NA TRBJ2-7 TRBV19 TRBD1 CASSPRSGTGYGEQYF TGTGCCAGTAGTCCCAGATCTGGGACAGGGTATGGCGAGCAGTACTTC
NA TRBJ1-1 TRBV7-9 NA CASSPDTEAFF TGTGCCAGCAGCCCTGACACTGAAGCTTTCTTT
NA TRBJ2-3 TRBV9 TRBD2 CASSVLAGGTDTQYF TGTGCCAGCAGTGTGCTAGCGGGGGGTACAGATACGCAGTATTTT
NA TRBJ1-3 TRBV10-3 NA CALSINSGNTIYF TGTGCCCTCTCTATTAACTCTGGAAACACCATATATTTT
NA TRBJ2-2 TRBV11-1 NA CASSLGGLMTGELFF TGTGCCAGCAGCTTAGGTGGACTCATGACCGGGGAGCTGTTTTTT
NA TRBJ1-1 TRBV5-6 TRBD1 CASSLVFDRASETEAFF TGTGCCAGCAGCTTGGTTTTCGACAGGGCGTCTGAGACTGAAGCTTTCTTT
NA TRBJ1-5 TRBV5-1 TRBD1 CASSRTGENQPQHF TGCGCCAGCAGCCGGACAGGGGAAAATCAGCCCCAGCATTTT
NA TRBJ2-1 TRBV5-1 TRBD2 CASSPELTSFMDEQFF TGCGCCAGCAGCCCCGAACTGACTAGCTTTATGGATGAGCAGTTCTTC
NA TRBJ2-7 TRBV10-3 NA CAISESGLSYEQYF TGTGCCATCAGTGAGTCGGGACTCTCATACGAGCAGTACTTC
few TRBJ2-7 TRBV19 NA CASSSTQYEQYF TGTGCCAGTAGCAGTACACAATACGAGCAGTACTTC
NA TRBJ2-5 TRBV9 TRBD2 CASSRGRSVGGAQYF TGTGCCAGCAGCCGTGGACGGTCGGTCGGGGGGGCCCAGTACTTC
NA TRBJ2-7 TRBV13 TRBD2 CASSFSGTSSYEQYF TGTGCCAGCAGCTTTAGCGGGACAAGCTCCTACGAGCAGTACTTC
NA TRBJ1-2 TRBV12-5 NA CASGLVRRPWTLSNYGYTF TGTGCTAGTGGTTTGGTACGCAGACCTTGGACACTATCTAACTATGGCTACACCTTC
NA TRBJ1-2 TRBV4-1 NA CASSQETLLENGYTF TGCGCCAGCAGCCAAGAAACGTTACTAGAGAATGGCTACACCTTC
once TRBJ2-3 TRBV5-6 NA CASSRDTYTDTQYF TGTGCCAGCAGCAGGGACACCTACACAGATACGCAGTATTTT
NA TRBJ1-2 TRBV9 TRBD1 CASSPEGALGYTF TGTGCCAGCAGCCCCGAGGGGGCGCTTGGCTACACCTTC
NA TRBJ2-1 TRBV5-1 NA CASSLAADWGLINNEQFF TGCGCCAGCAGCTTGGCGGCGGATTGGGGACTGATTAACAATGAGCAGTTCTTC
once TRBJ1-5 TRBV29-1 NA CSVVSERNQPQHF TGCAGCGTTGTTTCCGAGAGGAATCAGCCCCAGCATTTT
NA TRBJ2-1 TRBV5-1 TRBD2 CASSPSGTSPPKSSYNEQFF TGCGCCAGCAGCCCCTCCGGGACTAGTCCTCCTAAGAGCTCCTACAATGAGCAGTTCTTC
few TRBJ1-1 TRBV6-1 TRBD1 CASSRDRGYTEAFF TGTGCCAGCAGCCGGGACAGGGGGTACACTGAAGCTTTCTTT
NA TRBJ1-1 TRBV6-8 NA CASSYRGVYTEAFF TGTGCCAGCAGTTACCGGGGGGTGTACACTGAAGCTTTCTTT
NA TRBJ2-7 TRBV27 NA CASSFPGYEQYF TGTGCCAGCAGTTTCCCAGGGTACGAGCAGTACTTC
NA TRBJ2-7 TRBV6-1 NA CASSAYAQATYEQYF TGTGCCAGCAGTGCATATGCTCAGGCTACCTACGAGCAGTACTTC
NA TRBJ1-2 TRBV9 NA CASSATGFGNYGYTF TGTGCCAGCAGCGCTACAGGTTTTGGGAACTATGGCTACACCTTC
NA TRBJ2-7 TRBV2 TRBD2 CASSREGLEYF TGTGCCAGCAGCCGGGAGGGCCTTGAGTACTTC